Each of the 11 T cell receptor beta chains below was sequenced from the same sample in a study of CD8 T cells in ankylosing spondylitis. No cognate antigen is known for these TCRs. Using its own MiXCR run on the 5' RACE reads, TCRdb lists one record per CDR3 protein. This repertoire shows 670,000 or so distinct CDR3 sequences, roughly 19% found once; its top ten account for about a fifth. Broader study findings: Ankylosing spondylitis blood appeared to carry a characteristic TCR beta motif of seven to nine highly homologous variants.

Sequencing was carried out using blood, either unsorted or a sorted T cell fraction (not recorded which). Every receptor here comes from a male donor with ankylosing spondylitis.

V gene TRBV2 combines with J gene TRBJ2-2, with a possible D match to TRBD2 (6 bases). Trimming removed 8 bases at V and 2 bases at J, with 15 bases between. The germline V gene has CDR1 SNHLY and CDR2 FYNNEI. This CDR3 has 15 residues. CDR3 nucleotide sequence: TGTGCCAGCCACCCCAGCGGGCACAACACCGGGGAGCTGTTTTTT. Protein sequence: CASHPSGHNTGELFF.

This clonotype has a handful of counts. The V and J genes are TRBV29-1 and TRBJ2-7; TRBD1 agrees at 9 bases. The CDR3 has 13 amino acids. The ends lost 6 bases at V and 4 bases at J; junction bases unmatched: 7. Germline assignment: CDR1 SQVTM and CDR2 ANQGSEA. The chain's CDR3 is CSVQGQGDYEQYF. As DNA, the CDR3 is TGCAGCGTACAGGGACAGGGAGATTACGAGCAGTACTTC.

The rearrangement uses TRBV12-3 or TRBV12-4 and TRBJ2-7, with a possible D match to TRBD2 (6 bases). The CDR3 totals 14 residues. The ends were cut back, 6 bases at V and 2 bases at J, with 14 bases in the middle. CDR3 residues: CASSSMGGTYEQYF. CDR3 nucleotide sequence: TGTGCCAGCAGCTCAATGGGGGGTACCTACGAGCAGTACTTC.

This rearrangement joins TRBV5-1 to TRBJ2-5; TRBD2 matches 9 bases. This CDR3 contains 17 residues. V lost 0 bases and J lost 2; bases outside the gene matches: 8. The germline V gene encodes CDR1 SGHRS and CDR2 YFSETQ. CDR3 sequence (DNA): TGCGCCAGCAGCTTGGCCTTTGCGGGGGGGGGACAAGAGACCCAGTACTTC. Amino acids: CASSLAFAGGGQETQYF. The full variable domain, in which reference TRBV5-1 and TRBJ2-5 provide the parts outside the CDR3, is KAGVTQTPRYLIKTRGQQVTLSCSPISGHRSVSWYQQTPGQGLQFLFEYFSETQRNKGNFPGRFSGRQFSNSRSEMNVSTLELGDSALYLCASSLAFAGGGQETQYFGPGTRLLVL.

V is TRBV7-2 and J is TRBJ2-7, with 7 bases lining up with TRBD1. The germline V gene encodes CDR1 SGHTA and CDR2 FQGNSA. The CDR3 length is 15 residues. V shed 4 bases, J shed 1 base, and the junction held 7 bases outside the gene matches. The CDR3 bases are TGTGCCAGCAGCTCACCGGGACAGATGTCCTACGAGCAGTACTTC. Its translation is CASSSPGQMSYEQYF.

This clonotype was detected many times. The rearrangement links TRBV6-2 or TRBV6-3 to TRBJ2-1, with D unclear. V lost 2 bases and J 0 bases, leaving 11 bases between the germline ends. Germline CDR1 reads MNHEY; CDR2 reads SVGEGT. The CDR3 has 16 amino acids. The CDR3 spells CASSYSLDSSYNEQFF. As DNA, the CDR3 is TGTGCCAGCAGTTACAGTCTCGACTCCTCCTACAATGAGCAGTTCTTC.

This clonotype was counted between two and nine times. The chain recombines TRBV4-2 with TRBJ1-1, with TRBD1 identical over 9 bases. V was pared by 1 base and J by 9 bases, with 9 bases of the junction left unmatched. CDR3 length: 15 residues. Germline loops: CDR1 LGHNA, CDR2 YNFKEQ. The CDR3 coding sequence is TGTGCCAGCAGCCAAGGGGACAGGGATGAGGTCAAAGCTTTCTTT. The encoded protein is CASSQGDRDEVKAFF.

The chain uses TRBV15 and TRBJ1-5; unclear D gene. The CDR3 length is 13 residues. The ends were cut back, 3 bases at V and 6 bases at J, with 9 bases in the middle. Looked up from germline, CDR1 is LNHNV and CDR2 is YYDKDF (reference sequence). DNA for the CDR3: TGTGCCACCAGCAGTGAATGGAGTCAGCCCCAGCATTTT. Translation gives CATSSEWSQPQHF.

This clonotype showed up many times. The chain recombines TRBV20-1 with TRBJ2-3; no definite D call. Per the germline V gene, CDR1 is DFQATT and CDR2 is SNEGSKA (reference sequence). V lost 3 bases to trimming and J lost 7 bases, with 11 bases between them. The CDR3 totals 12 residues. CDR3 in amino acids: CSASNGPYTQYF. In DNA, the CDR3 is TGCAGTGCTAGTAATGGGCCCTATACGCAGTATTTT.

This clonotype was counted between two and nine times. CDR3 bases: TGTGCCAGCAGTGAAGCGGGAGGAGGGCAGCCCCAGCATTTT. As protein: CASSEAGGGQPQHF. V usage is TRBV6-1 and J usage is TRBJ1-5; D unclear. CDR1 and CDR2 (germline): MNHNS, SASEGT. V was clipped by 0 bases and J by 7 bases, with 10 bases between them. The length of the CDR3 is 14 residues.

The CDR3: CSVQRTSGSYEQYF. The CDR3 coding sequence is TGCAGCGTCCAAAGGACATCTGGGTCCTACGAGCAGTACTTC. The gene calls are TRBV29-1 and TRBJ2-7, with a possible D match to TRBD1 (5 bases). Germline CDR1 SQVTM, CDR2 ANQGSEA. This CDR3 is built from 14 residues. V shed 6 bases and J shed 1 base, with 16 bases lying between them.